Sequencing of this T cell receptor (beta chain) was carried out in a study of blood T cell repertoires in COVID-19. Study overall: The origin of the acute and convalescent COVID-19 samples was the United States, Italy and Spain. PBMCs, B-cell-depleted T cells, or T cells were the source of the cDNA or gDNA that made up the material.

V shed 6 bases, J shed 6 bases, and the junction held 12 bases outside the gene matches. This CDR3 spans 15 amino acids. Germline V CDR1 and CDR2: KGHSH, LQKENI. Per the original data handling: Estimation of nucleated cell counts was performed using reference gene primer amplification. Assay: immunoSEQ multiplex PCR; the TCRdb copy retains only in-frame clones and omits some. The DNA gave D and trimming, while V, J and clone size come from that table. This sample has about 110,000 clones; 70% to 90% occur once, and the top ten carry 2.1%. Sequences were obtained from peripheral blood. This sequence originates from a human donor in a cohort sampled during active COVID-19. This chain joins TRBV18 and TRBJ1-2; 8 bases map to TRBD1. CDR3 in DNA: TGTGCCAGCTCCCCCCGACAGGGGCCGGACCATGGCTACACCTTC. Translated: CASSPRQGPDHGYTF.